The 8 T cell receptor beta chains presented below share a single source sample, sequenced in a study of T cell changes during pregnancy in multiple sclerosis. Profiling relied on immunoSEQ multiplex PCR, and the TCRdb table lists in-frame clones only, not all of them. The data contain roughly 41,000 clones, 88% of them singletons. This material consisted of CD8+ T cells from peripheral blood mononuclear cells, taken in the third trimester of pregnancy. Receptors originate from a female donor with multiple sclerosis, enrolled in a pregnancy study.

V usage is TRBV5-4 and J usage is TRBJ1-1, with 10 nucleotides matching TRBD1. This CDR3 contains 15 residues. Germline V gene sequence: CDR1 SGHNT, CDR2 YYREEE (reference sequence). Germline trimming cut 4 bases from V and 10 bases from J; bases unmatched to any gene: 13. In DNA form, the CDR3 reads TGTGCCAGCAGCAGAAAAGCGGGACAGGGGCGGGGAGCTTTCTTT. It specifies CASSRKAGQGRGAFF.

The gene calls are TRBV2 and TRBJ1-1, with no clear D. Germline values: CDR1 SNHLY, CDR2 FYNNEI. V lost 3 bases and J lost 3, with 5 bases in between. The CDR3 runs 12 residues. The CDR3 DNA sequence: TGTGCCAGCAGTGACGGGGACACTGAAGCTTTCTTT. Translating gives CASSDGDTEAFF.

The gene calls are TRBV6-5 and TRBJ2-5, with 9 bases lining up with TRBD2. V lost 5 bases and J lost 4; bases outside the gene matches: 8. Per the germline V gene, CDR1 is MNHEY and CDR2 is SVGAGI. This CDR3 has 15 residues. The CDR3 DNA sequence: TGTGCCAGCAGTCCCTGGCGGGGGGGCCGAGAGACCCAGTACTTC. Translation: CASSPWRGGRETQYF.

The rearrangement joins TRBV19 to TRBJ1-2; 7 bases are shared with TRBD1. The germline CDR1 and CDR2 sequences are LNHDA and SQIVND (reference sequence). There are 14 residues in the CDR3. J lost 4 bases, V lost 3 bases, and 5 bases had no gene match. The DNA of the CDR3 is TGTGCCAGTAGTATTATCGGGACAGCCTATGGCTACACCTTC. This encodes CASSIIGTAYGYTF.

V is TRBV10-2 and J is TRBJ1-5, with a tentative D call TRBD1 (5 bases). Trimming removed 5 bases from V and 5 bases from J, with 10 bases in between. CDR3 length: 13 amino acids. Germline V lookup: CDR1 WSHSY, CDR2 SAAADI. The CDR3: CASSPTAHQPQHF. CDR3 in DNA: TGCGCCAGCAGTCCGACAGCCCATCAGCCCCAGCATTTT.

This clone was recorded only once. V gene TRBV4-1 combines with J gene TRBJ2-1, with 8 bases that match TRBD2. V lost 8 bases, J lost 7 bases, and 7 bases stayed unmatched. The CDR3 extends over 13 amino acids. From germline, CDR1 is MGHRA and CDR2 YSYEKL. The CDR3 spells CASGAGVRNEQFF. The CDR3 DNA sequence: TGCGCCAGCGGAGCGGGGGTGAGGAATGAGCAGTTCTTC.

To note about this clone: Sequence at one end of the junction differs from germline and may be a read error. The chain has TRBV6-8 and TRBJ1-4, with a weak D call TRBD1 (6 bases). Germline-derived CDR1 and CDR2 are MNHGY and SAAAGT. This CDR3 is built from 13 residues. The CDR3 here is CASSYSFGGHGNF. DNA for the CDR3: TGTGCCAGCAGTTATTCATTTGGGGGACACGGTAATTTT.

This sequence joins TRBV18 and TRBJ2-1, with 7 bases identical to TRBD1. Trimming took 2 bases from V and 4 from J; bases not matched to a gene: 2. This CDR3 has 14 residues. Looked up from germline, CDR1 is KGHSH and CDR2 is LQKENI. This chain's CDR3 is CASSPGTEYNEQFF. The CDR3 nucleotides read TGTGCCAGCTCACCAGGGACAGAGTACAATGAGCAGTTCTTC.